This T cell receptor (beta chain) was profiled in a study of siplizumab effects on memory and regulatory T cells. Study-level results: Of the proliferating CD4+ or CD8+ clones, roughly 75-97% lacked a naive or memory phenotype that could be assigned. There appeared to be greater diversity in naive T cells than in memory cells, and naive T cells seemed major contributors to the alloresponse.

About this clone: Its specificity is not known.

Sequencing was performed with immunoSEQ multiplex PCR; in TCRdb, only in-frame clones are kept and a portion is missing. The sample lists 100,000 to 120,000 clones, over 85% occurring once. The receptor comes from a human donor in good health. Sequenced material: CD4+ T cells sorted from blood.

In nucleotides, the CDR3 is TGTGCCAGCAGTGAAGACGTCGGAGGATCCTATGGCTACACCTTC. Amino acid sequence: CASSEDVGGSYGYTF. The chain employs TRBV6-1 and TRBJ1-2; D gene unclear. The CDR3 is 15 amino acids. V shed 1 base and J shed 4 bases, with 13 bases lying between them. Germline V CDR1 and CDR2: MNHNS, SASEGT.